What follows are 10 T cell receptor beta chains derived from one specimen sequenced in a study of control samples from healthy donors and cancer patients. Some clones are missing from TCRdb's copy, which holds only in-frame ones; the method was immunoSEQ multiplex PCR. Among around 180,000 clones listed, 85% to 95% were seen once. Material for sequencing was blood. These receptor sequences come from a woman aged 18-35 years in good health.

The rearrangement joins TRBV29-1 to TRBJ2-3; 10 positions match TRBD2. V lost 8 bases and J lost 1; bases outside the gene matches: 6. Germline loops: CDR1 SQVTM, CDR2 ANQGSEA. The CDR3 has 14 amino acids. CDR3 coding DNA: TGCAGCCCCAAAGCGGGAGGGGGCACAGATACGCAGTATTTT. Amino acid sequence: CSPKAGGGTDTQYF.

V and J are TRBV5-5 and TRBJ2-5; a weak D match, TRBD2 (5 bases). The CDR3 has 15 residues. Germline CDR1 reads SGHKS; CDR2 reads YYEKEE (reference sequence). The V end lost 0 bases, the J end lost 5 bases, and 14 bases lay between the germline ends. The CDR3 reads CASSLEPPSGETQYF. The DNA for the CDR3 is TGTGCCAGCAGCTTGGAGCCCCCTTCGGGGGAGACCCAGTACTTC.

The gene calls are TRBV6-5 and TRBJ1-3; D ambiguous. Germline loops: CDR1 MNHEY, CDR2 SVGAGI. There are 14 residues in the CDR3. The V and J ends lost 1 base and 1 base respectively, with 5 bases between them. CDR3 DNA sequence: TGTGCCAGCAGTTACTTAGGTTCTGGAAACACCATATATTTT. Residues: CASSYLGSGNTIYF.

This chain uses TRBV28 with TRBJ2-5; 10 bases fit TRBD1. V lost 5 bases and J lost 5; bases outside the gene matches: 11. This CDR3 region has 16 residues. The germline V gene has CDR1 MDHEN and CDR2 SYDVKM. The CDR3 sequence is CASSPSRDRGTETQYF. The CDR3 DNA reads as TGTGCCAGCAGTCCGTCCCGGGACAGGGGCACGGAGACCCAGTACTTC.

The table lists this clone with a few counts. This rearrangement joins TRBV5-4 to TRBJ1-2; 8 positions match TRBD1. Trimming at V came to 1 base and at J to 6 bases, leaving 2 bases not matched to a gene. The length of the CDR3 is 13 residues. Germline CDR1 and CDR2: SGHNT and YYREEE (reference sequence). For the CDR3, the DNA is TGTGCCAGCAGCTTGCTGACAGGGGATGGCTACACCTTC. This codes for CASSLLTGDGYTF.

The chain joins TRBV6-2 or TRBV6-3 to TRBJ2-7, with D tentatively TRBD2 (5 bases). Trimming stripped 4 bases from V and 2 bases from J, with 15 bases between. Germline V lookup: CDR1 MNHEY, CDR2 SVGEGT. The CDR3 extends over 15 amino acids. The CDR3 spells CASSSPPRGTYEQYF. Here the CDR3 DNA reads TGTGCCAGCAGTTCCCCTCCCCGAGGGACCTACGAGCAGTACTTC.

The CDR3 bases are TGTGCCACCAGTGAATACCCTAGGGACCTGAAGAATGAGCAGTTCTTC. Amino acids: CATSEYPRDLKNEQFF. The V and J genes are TRBV24-1 and TRBJ2-1; D possibly uses TRBD1 or TRBD2 (5 bases each). V shed 4 bases and J shed 7 bases, with 19 bases lying between them. This CDR3 region has 16 residues. Germline V gene sequence: CDR1 KGHDR, CDR2 SFDVKD.

The chain combines TRBV11-1 with TRBJ1-3, with D unclear. The germline CDR1 and CDR2 sequences are SGHAT and FQDESV (reference sequence). V was pared by 3 bases and J by 2 bases, with 8 bases between. CDR3 length equals 14 residues. The CDR3 spells CASSFSGAGNTIYF. In DNA form, the CDR3 reads TGTGCCAGCAGCTTTAGCGGGGCTGGAAACACCATATATTTT.

The CDR3 is CASSWGYGQGGKNIQYF. The CDR3, as DNA: TGTGCCAGCAGCTGGGGATATGGACAGGGCGGCAAAAACATTCAGTACTTC. The rearrangement uses TRBV5-6 and TRBJ2-4; TRBD1 agrees at 8 bases. This CDR3 is 17 amino acids long. V lost 3 bases and J lost 3; bases outside the gene matches: 11. Germline assignment: CDR1 SGHDT and CDR2 YYEEEE. The entire variable domain, with the rest obtained from reference TRBV5-6 and TRBJ2-4, is as follows: DAGVTQSPTHLIKTRGQQVTLRCSPKSGHDTVSWYQQALGQGPQFIFQYYEEEERQRGNFPDRFSGHQFPNYSSELNVNALLLGDSALYLCASSWGYGQGGKNIQYFGAGTRLSVL.

The CDR3 is CASSRGLGQDSTYEQYF. CDR3 coding DNA: TGTGCCAGCAGCCGAGGCCTAGGACAGGACTCAACCTACGAGCAGTACTTC. The chain links TRBV7-8 to TRBJ2-7; 7 bases map to TRBD1. V dropped 5 bases and J dropped 2; count of bases not matched to a gene: 15. CDR3 length: 17 amino acids. Germline values: CDR1 SGHVS, CDR2 FQNEAQ.